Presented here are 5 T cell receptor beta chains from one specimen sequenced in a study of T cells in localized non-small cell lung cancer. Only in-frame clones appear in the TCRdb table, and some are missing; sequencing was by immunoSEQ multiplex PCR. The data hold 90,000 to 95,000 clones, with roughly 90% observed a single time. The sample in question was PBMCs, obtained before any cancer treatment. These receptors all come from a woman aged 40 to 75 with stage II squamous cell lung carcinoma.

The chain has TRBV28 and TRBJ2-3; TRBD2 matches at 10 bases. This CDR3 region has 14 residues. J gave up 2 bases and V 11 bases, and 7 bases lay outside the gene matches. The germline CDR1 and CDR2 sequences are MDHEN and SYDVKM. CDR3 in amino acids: CACHTSGATDTQYF. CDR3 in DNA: TGTGCCTGCCATACTAGCGGGGCCACAGATACGCAGTATTTT.

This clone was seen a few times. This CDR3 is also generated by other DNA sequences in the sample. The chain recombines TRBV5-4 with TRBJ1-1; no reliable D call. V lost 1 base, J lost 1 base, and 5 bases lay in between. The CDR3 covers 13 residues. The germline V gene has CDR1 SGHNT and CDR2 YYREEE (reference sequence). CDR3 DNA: TGTGCCAGCAGCTTGCTGACGAACACTGAAGCTTTCTTT. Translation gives CASSLLTNTEAFF.

The CDR3 sequence is CASSLQDAFF. Here the CDR3 DNA reads TGTGCCAGCAGTTTACAGGACGCTTTCTTT. This sequence joins TRBV6-5 and TRBJ1-1; TRBD1 is a possible D gene (5 bases). Between the trimmed V and J ends, which lost 4 bases and 11 bases, there was a span of 8 bases. The CDR3 sequence is 10 residues long. Germline-derived CDR1 and CDR2 are MNHEY and SVGAGI.

The CDR3 DNA sequence: TGTGCCAGCAGCTTAGCGGGCAGCTACGAGCAGTACTTC. Protein sequence: CASSLAGSYEQYF. The V gene is TRBV11-2, the J gene TRBJ2-7; D ambiguous. V was trimmed by 1 base and J by 3 bases, leaving 7 bases between them. CDR1 and CDR2 (germline): SGHAT, FQNNGV. The CDR3 contains 13 residues.

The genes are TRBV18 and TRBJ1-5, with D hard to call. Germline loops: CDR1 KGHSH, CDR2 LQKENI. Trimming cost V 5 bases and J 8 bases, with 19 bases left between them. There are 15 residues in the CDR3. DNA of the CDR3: TGTGCCAGCTCAAGTGAGAAGGGTTCAGTAAAGCCCCAGCATTTT. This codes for CASSSEKGSVKPQHF.